Listed below are T cell receptor beta chains from one sample, sequenced in a study of T cell responses to AZD1222 COVID-19 vaccine. Profiling relied on immunoSEQ multiplex PCR, and the TCRdb table lists in-frame clones only, not all of them. The sample records about 100,000 clones, nearly 95% being singletons. Sequencing used peripheral blood, obtained on day 0 of AZD1222 vaccination. These receptor sequences come from an adult in good health. CDR3s include the opening cysteine and the closing phenylalanine or tryptophan. The D gene is left open where the match is weak. The size field is filled for only some rows; it gives once, few, many or a size class.

j_call: TRBJ2-1; v_call: TRBV27; d_call: TRBD2; clone_size: .; cdr3_length: 16; cdr3_aa: CASSLSVAGVYNEQFF; cdr3_nt: TGTGCCAGCAGTTTATCCGTAGCGGGAGTTTACAATGAGCAGTTCTTC
j_call: TRBJ1-3; v_call: TRBV5-6; d_call: .; clone_size: .; cdr3_length: 15; cdr3_aa: CASSFGQHYGNTIYF; cdr3_nt: TGTGCCAGCAGCTTTGGACAGCACTATGGAAACACCATATATTTT
j_call: TRBJ1-5; v_call: TRBV6-1; d_call: TRBD1; clone_size: .; cdr3_length: 16; cdr3_aa: CASSGGGPWDNQPQHF; cdr3_nt: TGTGCCAGCAGTGGAGGGGGCCCGTGGGACAATCAGCCCCAGCATTTT
j_call: TRBJ1-4; v_call: TRBV24-1; d_call: .; clone_size: .; cdr3_length: 15; cdr3_aa: CATSDARGTNEKLFF; cdr3_nt: TGTGCCACCAGTGATGCTCGTGGCACTAATGAAAAACTGTTTTTT
j_call: TRBJ1-2; v_call: TRBV10-3; d_call: .; clone_size: .; cdr3_length: 14; cdr3_aa: CAISGGPAGYGYTF; cdr3_nt: TGTGCCATCAGTGGGGGGCCCGCGGGGTATGGCTACACCTTC
j_call: TRBJ2-3; v_call: TRBV10-1; d_call: .; clone_size: .; cdr3_length: 12; cdr3_aa: CASSDIGGTQYF; cdr3_nt: TGCGCCAGCAGTGATATTGGGGGGACGCAGTATTTT
j_call: TRBJ1-3; v_call: TRBV6-6; d_call: .; clone_size: medium-sized; cdr3_length: 16; cdr3_aa: CASSYLQGGSGNTIYF; cdr3_nt: TGTGCCAGCAGCTACCTACAGGGTGGCTCTGGAAACACCATATATTTT
j_call: TRBJ2-7; v_call: TRBV6-1; d_call: TRBD2; clone_size: .; cdr3_length: 18; cdr3_aa: CASSGAGGRGAPRDEQYF; cdr3_nt: TGTGCCAGCAGTGGTGCCGGAGGGCGGGGGGCCCCACGTGACGAGCAGTACTTC
j_call: TRBJ2-6; v_call: TRBV10-3; d_call: .; clone_size: .; cdr3_length: 11; cdr3_aa: CAITGANVLTF; cdr3_nt: TGTGCCATCACGGGGGCCAACGTCCTGACTTTC
j_call: TRBJ2-3; v_call: TRBV5-1; d_call: .; clone_size: .; cdr3_length: 16; cdr3_aa: CASSLGQPLGTDTQYF; cdr3_nt: TGCGCCAGCAGCTTGGGACAGCCCTTAGGAACAGATACGCAGTATTTT
j_call: TRBJ2-2; v_call: TRBV5-1; d_call: .; clone_size: .; cdr3_length: 15; cdr3_aa: CASSLGQHHTGELFF; cdr3_nt: TGCGCCAGCAGCTTAGGACAGCACCACACCGGGGAGCTGTTTTTT
j_call: TRBJ1-5; v_call: TRBV7-9; d_call: .; clone_size: few; cdr3_length: 14; cdr3_aa: CASSHGLSNQPQHF; cdr3_nt: TGTGCCAGCTCCCATGGGCTTAGCAATCAGCCCCAGCATTTT
j_call: TRBJ1-2; v_call: TRBV5-6; d_call: .; clone_size: .; cdr3_length: 15; cdr3_aa: CASSLTGLANYGYTF; cdr3_nt: TGTGCCAGCAGCTTAACAGGGCTCGCTAACTATGGCTACACCTTC
j_call: TRBJ1-3; v_call: TRBV2; d_call: TRBD1; clone_size: .; cdr3_length: 14; cdr3_aa: CASTMTGPGNTIYF; cdr3_nt: TGTGCCAGCACGATGACAGGGCCTGGAAACACCATATATTTT
j_call: TRBJ2-3; v_call: TRBV9; d_call: .; clone_size: .; cdr3_length: 15; cdr3_aa: CASSVGGVYTDTQYF; cdr3_nt: TGTGCCAGCAGCGTAGGGGGAGTGTACACAGATACGCAGTATTTT
j_call: TRBJ1-1; v_call: TRBV5-8; d_call: .; clone_size: .; cdr3_length: 14; cdr3_aa: CASSRTRTNTEAFF; cdr3_nt: TGTGCCAGCAGCCGCACACGGACGAACACTGAAGCTTTCTTT
j_call: TRBJ2-5; v_call: TRBV5-6; d_call: TRBD1; clone_size: .; cdr3_length: 15; cdr3_aa: CASSLWTGGLVTQYF; cdr3_nt: TGTGCCAGCAGCTTGTGGACAGGGGGGTTGGTGACCCAGTACTTC
j_call: TRBJ2-3; v_call: TRBV30; d_call: TRBD2; clone_size: .; cdr3_length: 14; cdr3_aa: CAWSGTTSTDTQYF; cdr3_nt: TGTGCCTGGTCCGGGACTACTAGCACAGATACGCAGTATTTT